These T cell receptor beta chains were read from a single sample in a study of shared clonotypes between healthy human individuals. Libraries were prepared by immunoSEQ multiplex PCR; TCRdb keeps only in-frame clonotypes and omits some of them. The sample shows over 300,000 clones, 87% of them seen only once. Specimen: memory CD8+ T cells sorted from blood. The source of these receptors is a young man in good health. CDR3s include the opening cysteine and the closing phenylalanine or tryptophan. D genes are given only for firm matches. Size is stated for part of the rows, as once, few or many counts, or as a class when the clone is expanded.

abundance: NA
d_gene: NA
j_gene: TRBJ2-3
v_gene: TRBV5-1
CDR3aa: CASSLDPSNTQYF
CDR3nt: TGCGCCAGCAGCTTGGACCCTAGCAATACGCAGTATTTT

abundance: once
d_gene: TRBD2
j_gene: TRBJ2-4
v_gene: TRBV5-8
CDR3aa: CASSFGWSGEQNIQYF
CDR3nt: TGTGCCAGCAGCTTCGGCTGGAGCGGGGAGCAAAACATTCAGTACTTC

abundance: NA
d_gene: NA
j_gene: TRBJ1-4
v_gene: TRBV6-1
CDR3aa: CASSGHRRGEKLFF
CDR3nt: TGTGCCAGCAGTGGACATCGAAGAGGCGAAAAACTGTTTTTT

abundance: NA
d_gene: NA
j_gene: TRBJ2-7
v_gene: TRBV2
CDR3aa: CASSQEGFGSYEQYF
CDR3nt: TGTGCCAGCAGCCAGGAAGGGTTTGGATCCTACGAGCAGTACTTC

abundance: NA
d_gene: NA
j_gene: TRBJ2-3
v_gene: TRBV5-1
CDR3aa: CASSYEGTDTQYF
CDR3nt: TGCGCCAGCAGCTACGAGGGTACAGATACGCAGTATTTT

abundance: NA
d_gene: NA
j_gene: TRBJ2-7
v_gene: TRBV4-3
CDR3aa: CASSQEEFAYEQYF
CDR3nt: TGCGCCAGCAGCCAAGAGGAGTTCGCCTACGAGCAGTACTTC

abundance: NA
d_gene: NA
j_gene: TRBJ2-7
v_gene: TRBV30
CDR3aa: CAWGGPAYEQYF
CDR3nt: TGTGCCTGGGGAGGCCCAGCCTACGAGCAGTACTTC

abundance: NA
d_gene: TRBD1
j_gene: TRBJ2-2
v_gene: TRBV30
CDR3aa: CAWRARTGRTGELFF
CDR3nt: TGTGCCTGGAGGGCCCGGACAGGGCGGACCGGGGAGCTGTTTTTT

abundance: NA
d_gene: NA
j_gene: TRBJ1-3
v_gene: TRBV5-1
CDR3aa: CASKGRASSGNTIYF
CDR3nt: TGCGCCAGCAAAGGCAGGGCGAGCTCTGGAAACACCATATATTTT

abundance: once
d_gene: NA
j_gene: TRBJ2-1
v_gene: TRBV4-1
CDR3aa: CASSQDPTGSEQFF
CDR3nt: TGCGCCAGCAGCCAAGATCCAACGGGGAGTGAGCAGTTCTTC

abundance: NA
d_gene: NA
j_gene: TRBJ1-1
v_gene: TRBV5-1
CDR3aa: CASSLWPNTEAFF
CDR3nt: TGCGCCAGCAGCTTGTGGCCGAACACTGAAGCTTTCTTT

abundance: NA
d_gene: NA
j_gene: TRBJ2-1
v_gene: TRBV6-1
CDR3aa: CASSEGVRTGERNEQFF
CDR3nt: TGTGCCAGCAGTGAAGGTGTGAGGACGGGAGAGAGAAATGAGCAGTTCTTC

abundance: NA
d_gene: TRBD1
j_gene: TRBJ2-7
v_gene: TRBV7-9
CDR3aa: CASSLAGTGGSYEQYF
CDR3nt: TGTGCCAGCAGCTTAGCAGGGACAGGGGGTTCCTACGAGCAGTACTTC

abundance: NA
d_gene: NA
j_gene: TRBJ2-5
v_gene: TRBV2
CDR3aa: CATQDLSSGTQYF
CDR3nt: TGTGCCACACAGGACTTATCGTCTGGGACCCAGTACTTC

abundance: NA
d_gene: NA
j_gene: TRBJ1-1
v_gene: TRBV27
CDR3aa: CASKFRTTEAFF
CDR3nt: TGTGCCAGCAAATTCCGAACCACTGAAGCTTTCTTT

abundance: NA
d_gene: NA
j_gene: TRBJ2-5
v_gene: TRBV27
CDR3aa: CASSLQSTVQGTQYF
CDR3nt: TGTGCCAGCAGTTTACAATCGACAGTTCAGGGGACCCAGTACTTC